This T cell receptor beta chain is from a study of shared clonotypes between healthy human individuals. Broader study findings: Only blood was sampled, and tissue TCR repertoires likely differ from blood ones.

As concerns this clone: What it binds is not known. Other nucleotide sequences from this sample produce the same CDR3.

Evenly divided among several immunoSEQ plates was the genomic DNA of each subset. The sorted-subset replicate PCRs were given 200 ng DNA, which is tens of thousands of T cell genomes. Generated by immunoSEQ multiplex PCR, the TCRdb table keeps only in-frame clones and is missing some. Among approximately 2.5 million clones, around 90% were seen once, and the ten largest hold about 0.13%. CD4+ cell separation produced CD45RA+ naive and CD45RA-negative memory subsets. V was shortened by 3 bases and J by 0 bases, with 6 bases between the two germline ends. Germline V gene sequence: CDR1 SNHLY, CDR2 FYNNEI. The length of the CDR3 is 14 residues.

What was sequenced was naive CD4+ T cells sorted from blood. Subset: CD45RA+ positively selected. The chain is built from TRBV2 and TRBJ1-3; D remains unclear. This clonotype originated in a man in his late teens or twenties in good health. The CDR3 coding sequence is TGTGCCAGCAGTGACACCCTCTCTGGAAACACCATATATTTT. Its translation is CASSDTLSGNTIYF.